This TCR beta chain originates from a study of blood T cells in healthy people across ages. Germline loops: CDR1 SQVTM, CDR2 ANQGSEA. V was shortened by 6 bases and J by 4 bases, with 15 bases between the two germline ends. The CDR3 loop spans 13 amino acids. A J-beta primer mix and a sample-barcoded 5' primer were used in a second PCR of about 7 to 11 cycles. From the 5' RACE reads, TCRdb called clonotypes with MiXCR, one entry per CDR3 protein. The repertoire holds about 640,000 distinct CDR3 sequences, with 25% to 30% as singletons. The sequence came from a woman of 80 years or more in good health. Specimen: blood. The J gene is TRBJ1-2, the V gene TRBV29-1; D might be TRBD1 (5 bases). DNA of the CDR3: TGCAGCGTCCGCTTGACAGCCATCTATGGCTACACCTTC. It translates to CSVRLTAIYGYTF.